This T cell receptor (beta chain) was sequenced during a study of molecular identifiers for immune sequencing clone quantification. Broader study findings: Clones that exceeded 20 RNA copies held over 97% of effector molecules, yet under 1% in naive cells.

Germline assignment: CDR1 SNHLY and CDR2 FYNNEI. The CDR3 has 12 residues if both end residues are counted. Libraries of naive CD8 T cells were made from roughly 20,000 to 1,000,000 sorted cells. They used 10%, 30% or 50% RNA. Naive CD8 T cells were picked out by sorting for CD8+CD4-CCR7+CD45RA+. To note about this clonotype: Its target is unknown. Lacking the conserved final phenylalanine or tryptophan, this CDR3 likely reflects a read error. Because the CDR3's place on the DNA is in doubt, the DNA is left out and the CDR3 is given as listed by TCRdb.

TCRdb independently ran MiXCR on the PCR reads; one entry per CDR3 protein. The sample has about 640,000 distinct CDR3 sequences, 20% seen once; the top ten hold about 0.9%. The sample comprised naive CD8+ T cells from blood, with Jurkat cell RNA spiked in. Subset described: FACS-sorted CD8+CD4-CCR7+CD45RA+ naive T cells. This clonotype was sampled from a human donor in good health. Some libraries in this study had Jurkat cell RNA spiked in. V and J are TRBV2 and TRBJ1-2; TRBD1 is the table's D call, not checked against the DNA. The CDR3 is CASSAEGHGYTL.